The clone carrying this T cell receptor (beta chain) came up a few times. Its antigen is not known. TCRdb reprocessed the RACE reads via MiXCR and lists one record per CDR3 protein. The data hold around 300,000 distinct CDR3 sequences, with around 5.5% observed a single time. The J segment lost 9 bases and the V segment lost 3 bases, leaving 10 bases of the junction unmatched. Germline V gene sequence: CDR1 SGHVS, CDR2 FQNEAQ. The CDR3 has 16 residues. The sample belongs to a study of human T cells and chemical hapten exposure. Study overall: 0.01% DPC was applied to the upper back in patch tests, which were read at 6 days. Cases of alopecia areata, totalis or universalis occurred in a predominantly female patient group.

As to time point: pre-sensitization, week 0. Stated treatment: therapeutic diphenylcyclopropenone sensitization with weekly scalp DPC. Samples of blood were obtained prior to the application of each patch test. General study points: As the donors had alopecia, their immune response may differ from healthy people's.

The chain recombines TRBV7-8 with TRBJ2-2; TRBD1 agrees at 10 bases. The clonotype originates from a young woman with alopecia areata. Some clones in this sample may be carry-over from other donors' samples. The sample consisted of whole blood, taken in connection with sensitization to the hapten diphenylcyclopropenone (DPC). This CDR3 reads CASSFQRQGAVWELFF. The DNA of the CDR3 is TGTGCCAGCAGCTTCCAAAGACAGGGGGCCGTGTGGGAGCTGTTTTTT.